A single sample gave rise to the 14 T cell receptor beta chains below, sequenced in a study of patients and donors after allogeneic stem cell transplantation (dated by TCRdb to 2018 to 2020). Libraries were constructed by RT-PCR. The instrument was a NextSeq 550. Starting from the raw public reads, TCRdb applied fastp trimming at Q25, assembled clones with MiXCR and retained in-frame beta chains. Each entry is one CDR3 protein sequence, shown with its most common DNA and genes. The sample table records a few hundred thousand distinct CDR3 sequences; roughly 13% of these occur just once. 9.5% to 13% of the sample rests with the top ten. Sequenced sample: blood, either unsorted or a sorted T cell fraction (not recorded which). Receptors originate from a human donor who was either an allogeneic HSCT recipient or a stem cell or donor lymphocyte infusion donor (not recorded which). It is not recorded whose cells these are; they may come from a transplant donor.

This chain links TRBV11-2 with TRBJ2-7; TRBD2 might be the D (5 bases). The germline V gene encodes CDR1 SGHAT and CDR2 FQNNGV. The CDR3 extends over 15 amino acids. V was pared by 6 bases and J by 2 bases, with 17 bases between. The CDR3 nucleotides are TGTGCCAGCAGTTTACACTTGGAGGAACCCTACGAGCAGTACTTC. Its protein product is CASSLHLEEPYEQYF.

This clonotype was seen only a few times. The chain joins TRBV20-1 to TRBJ1-2; 7 positions match TRBD1. V lost 6 bases, J lost 9 bases, and 10 bases stayed unmatched. The germline CDR1 and CDR2 sequences are DFQATT and SNEGSKA (reference sequence). The CDR3 runs 12 residues. CDR3 region: CSAEGQQGRYTF. CDR3 DNA sequence: TGCAGTGCAGAGGGACAGCAAGGGCGCTACACCTTC.

Only a few counts were recorded for this clonotype. V and J are TRBV9 and TRBJ1-2; 12 bases align to TRBD1. This CDR3 region has 14 residues. With 3 bases clipped from V and 5 bases from J, the junction kept 2 bases outside the gene matches. CDR1 is SGDLS, CDR2 YYNGEE, per germline. The DNA of the CDR3 is TGTGCCAGCAGCGAGGGACAGGGGGCGTATGGCTACACCTTC. Amino acids: CASSEGQGAYGYTF.

This clonotype was observed a handful of times. The chain employs TRBV5-6 and TRBJ2-1; TRBD2 aligns across 7 bases. The CDR3 consists of 17 residues. V was pared by 1 base and J by 4 bases, with 11 bases of the junction left unmatched. The germline CDR1 and CDR2 sequences are SGHDT and YYEEEE. CDR3 sequence (DNA): TGTGCCAGCAGCTTGCAGTTTCGCGGGAGCCCGTACAATGAGCAGTTCTTC. It is translated as CASSLQFRGSPYNEQFF.

This clonotype was seen ten or more times. The genes are TRBV6-2 or TRBV6-3 and TRBJ2-4; 11 bases line up with TRBD2. Germline-derived CDR1 and CDR2 are MNHEY and SVGEGT. The CDR3 consists of 16 residues. The junction had 5 bases not matched to a gene; V was cut back by 7 bases and J by 0 bases. The CDR3 coding sequence is TGTGCCAGCACCTTAGCGGGGGGGCTAGCCAAAAACATTCAGTACTTC. It codes for CASTLAGGLAKNIQYF.

The chain combines TRBV6-5 with TRBJ2-7; TRBD2 matches 8 bases. V lost 2 bases to trimming and J lost 0 bases; unmatched junction nucleotides: 3. The germline V gene encodes CDR1 MNHEY and CDR2 SVGAGI. The CDR3 extends over 15 amino acids. The CDR3 spells CASSYGGGNSYEQYF. CDR3 nucleotide sequence: TGTGCCAGCAGTTACGGCGGGGGGAACTCCTACGAGCAGTACTTC.

The chain recombines TRBV7-3 with TRBJ2-3; 14 bases are a match to TRBD2. V lost 5 bases to trimming and J lost 5 bases; unmatched junction nucleotides: 3. This CDR3 is built from 15 residues. From germline, CDR1 is SGHTA and CDR2 FQGTGA. CDR3 nucleotide sequence: TGTGCCAGCAGCATGGGGACTAGCGGGGGAGATACGCAGTATTTT. Translated, it gives CASSMGTSGGDTQYF.

The rearrangement joins TRBV12-3 or TRBV12-4 to TRBJ2-3; 13 bases line up with TRBD2. This CDR3 comprises 15 residues. Trimming took 5 bases from V and 6 from J; bases not matched to a gene: 5. CDR3 sequence: CASSPGTSGADTQYF. For the CDR3, the DNA is TGTGCCAGCAGTCCCGGGACTAGCGGGGCGGATACGCAGTATTTT.

The table lists this clonotype with many counts. The V and J genes are TRBV29-1 and TRBJ2-1; 9 positions match TRBD2. Per germline, CDR1 SQVTM and CDR2 ANQGSEA. Trimming at V came to 7 bases and at J to 9 bases, leaving 4 bases not matched to a gene. This CDR3 region has 11 residues. CDR3 sequence (DNA): TGCAGCGGTAGCGGGAGCGGTGAGCAGTTCTTC. Its protein is CSGSGSGEQFF.

This clonotype was seen a handful of times. This chain uses TRBV7-9 with TRBJ2-5; 8 bases line up with TRBD1. This CDR3 region has 16 residues. CDR1 is SEHNR, CDR2 FQNEAQ, per germline (reference sequence). Trimming took 5 bases from V and 4 from J; bases not matched to a gene: 12. CDR3 nucleotide sequence: TGTGCCAGCAGCCCTCGACAGGGGTGGGCAGGAGAGACCCAGTACTTC. Residues: CASSPRQGWAGETQYF.

CDR3 protein: CASSLFGTGGSEAFF. The CDR3 DNA is TGTGCCAGCAGCTTATTTGGGACAGGGGGCTCTGAAGCTTTCTTT. The chain joins TRBV5-4 to TRBJ1-1; the match to TRBD1 covers 12 bases. This CDR3 region has 15 residues. Losses at the gene ends were 2 bases for V and 6 bases for J; bases not matched to a gene: 5. In germline, CDR1 is SGHNT, CDR2 YYREEE (reference sequence).

This clonotype was detected only a few times. The rearrangement links TRBV4-1 to TRBJ2-5; TRBD2 aligns across 9 bases. There are 16 residues in the CDR3. V lost 3 bases to trimming and J lost 2 bases; unmatched junction nucleotides: 7. Per germline, CDR1 MGHRA and CDR2 YSYEKL. The CDR3 is CASSQMGSGGQETQYF. The DNA of the CDR3 is TGCGCCAGCAGCCAGATGGGAAGCGGGGGGCAAGAGACCCAGTACTTC.

The genes are TRBV11-2 and TRBJ2-1; 12 nucleotides line up with TRBD2. CDR1 and CDR2 from the germline V gene are SGHAT and FQNNGV. Losses at the gene ends were 3 bases for V and 3 bases for J; bases not matched to a gene: 3. The CDR3 sequence is 16 residues long. For the CDR3, the DNA is TGTGCCAGCAGCTTTGGACTAGCGGGGCTCTACAATGAGCAGTTCTTC. This codes for CASSFGLAGLYNEQFF.

This clonotype has just a few counts. The J gene is TRBJ1-6, the V gene TRBV20-1; D is undetermined. The CDR3 sequence is 17 residues long. The germline V and J ends were trimmed by 1 base and 0 bases, with 13 bases remaining between them. Germline V CDR1 and CDR2: DFQATT, SNEGSKA (reference sequence). The CDR3 loop reads CSARGKQGSSYNSPLHF. CDR3 coding DNA: TGCAGTGCTAGAGGAAAACAAGGAAGCTCCTATAATTCACCCCTCCACTTT.